The source of this T cell receptor beta chain is a study of blood T cells in healthy people across ages. A second about 7 to 11 cycle PCR used barcoded and J-beta primers. TCRdb used MiXCR to reprocess the 5' RACE reads, holding one entry per CDR3 protein. The data hold about 320,000 distinct CDR3 sequences, with roughly 29% observed a single time. Study-wide points: Per million T cells, TCR beta diversity dropped about linearly as age rose.

Germline V lookup: CDR1 DFQATT, CDR2 SNEGSKA (reference sequence). The CDR3 covers 16 residues. The V segment lost 0 bases and the J segment 2 bases; nucleotides outside the gene matches: 9. At least 7 million PBMCs were isolated per sample. Regarding this clonotype: Antigen: not known.

This TCR was recovered from a woman aged 70 to 79 in good health. The chain links TRBV20-1 to TRBJ2-5, with 7 positions matching TRBD2. The specimen was blood. This chain's CDR3 is CSARELARVDQETQYF. The CDR3 DNA is TGCAGTGCTAGAGAACTAGCGCGAGTGGATCAAGAGACCCAGTACTTC.